The 3 T cell receptor beta chains in this list originate from one sample, sequenced in a study of human T cells and chemical hapten exposure (dated by TCRdb to the early 2020s). Explained via the paper, the time point label denotes: patch test 2, 6 weeks after DPC sensitization. The intended sense of this specimen's treatment or condition label: therapeutic diphenylcyclopropenone sensitization with weekly scalp DPC. The library came from RACE. The sample was run on a NextSeq 500. TCRdb redid the processing of the public reads, applying fastp at Q25 and MiXCR, and retained in-frame beta chains. For every CDR3 protein sequence, its rows merge into one entry that carries the most common genes and DNA. The sample profile shows about 100,000 distinct CDR3 sequences; approximately 10% of them were found once. The ten largest clones represent 3.2% of the sample. The material was whole blood, obtained in connection with sensitization to the hapten diphenylcyclopropenone (DPC). The receptors were sampled from a woman in her forties with alopecia areata. Some clones in this sample may be carry-over from other donors' samples.

This clonotype was seen many times. This sequence joins TRBV4-2 and TRBJ2-7; TRBD2 agrees at 12 bases. Germline V gene sequence: CDR1 LGHNA, CDR2 YNFKEQ. Unmatched junction bases numbered 3, after V lost 4 bases and J lost 2 bases. This CDR3 has 15 residues. The CDR3 reads CASSPRLAGAYEQYF. CDR3 nucleotide sequence: TGTGCCAGCAGCCCGCGACTAGCGGGGGCCTACGAGCAGTACTTC.

This clonotype was seen just once. The chain has TRBV29-1 and TRBJ1-2, with D perhaps TRBD1 (6 bases). Trimming shortened V by 3 bases and J by 2 bases, and 13 bases separated the two germline ends. This CDR3 spans 14 amino acids. The germline V gene encodes CDR1 SQVTM and CDR2 ANQGSEA. Here the CDR3 reads CSVEGRGQNYGYTF. The CDR3 DNA sequence: TGCAGCGTTGAGGGGCGGGGGCAGAACTATGGCTACACCTTC.

In this sample, this clonotype turned up a few times. The rearrangement joins TRBV27 to TRBJ2-1; TRBD1 or TRBD2 may be the D gene (6 bases each). The V end lost 5 bases, the J end lost 4 bases, and 21 bases lay between the germline ends. CDR1 and CDR2 (germline): MNHEY, SMNVEV (reference sequence). This CDR3 has 17 amino acids. CDR3 protein: CASSPIPGGRNYNEQFF. The CDR3 DNA follows: TGTGCCAGCAGTCCAATACCCGGGGGCCGCAATTACAATGAGCAGTTCTTC.